This T cell receptor (beta chain) was obtained from a study of shared clonotypes between healthy human individuals. Study summary: Donors had three CD4 naive, three CD4 memory, two CD8 naive and one CD8 memory plate apiece. Study results and caveats: Clonotype sharing among the donors was expected to vary with sequencing depth.

Concerning this clone: No antigen is known for it. The same CDR3 also results from other DNA sequences found in this sample.

TCRdb's copy holds only in-frame clones and misses some; the assay was immunoSEQ multiplex PCR. The sample includes approximately 720,000 clones, 55% to 75% seen only once; the top ten take roughly 1.8%. The CDR3 is made up of 15 amino acids. Trimming left V 4 bases short and J 3 bases short, with 13 bases between. CDR1 is SGHAT, CDR2 FQNNGV, per germline. The rearrangement links TRBV11-2 to TRBJ2-1, with D perhaps matching TRBD1 or TRBD2 (6 bases each). The sequencing sample was made of memory CD4+ T cells sorted from blood. Subset reported: CD45RA-negative fraction. The receptor's source is a woman aged 30 to 39 in good health. The CDR3 DNA follows: TGTGCCAGCAGCTCCACCGGGGGCAGCTACAATGAGCAGTTCTTC. Encoded protein: CASSSTGGSYNEQFF.